The source of this TCR beta chain is a study of T cell repertoires in cytomegalovirus infection (dated by TCRdb to between 2017 and 2020). Notes on the research overall: Donor HLA type was relevant to the analysis, because carriage of CMV infection together with the matching HLA type was indicated by public TCR beta signatures. Overall study outcomes, separate from this receptor: The ex vivo response was dominated by HLA-C-restricted CMV-specific TCR beta clonotypes, and the single most frequent clonotype in two of eight donors was supplied by these HLA-C-restricted clonotypes. Carriers of CMV infection plus the relevant HLA type were discriminated by the cumulative frequency of public TCR beta family members in the study cohort and in an independent roughly 400-donor cohort.

TCRdb lists the instrument as Illumina HiSeq 1500. The public sequencing data were trimmed at Q25 with fastp and processed into clonotypes with MiXCR by TCRdb, which kept only in-frame beta chains. Entries are consolidated by CDR3 protein sequence, retaining the most common genes and DNA. The sample has fewer than 700,000 distinct CDR3 sequences on record, 20% to 25% of them singletons. Less than 10% of the sample is in the top ten clones. A note on this clonotype: The antigen it binds to is not known. No much larger clonotype is one base removed from it; base qualities were not supplied.

Based on the germline V gene, the CDR1 and CDR2 sequences are SGHTA and FQGTGA. V was cut back by 5 bases and J by 1 base, leaving a gap of 18 bases between them. Taken from cysteine to phenylalanine, the CDR3 has 17 residues. Only CDR3 DNA remains: 51 bases, in frame from the first base. This sequence originates from a human donor in good health (CMV status not recorded). Some clones in this sample may be carry-over from other donors' samples. Source material: CD8+ T cells from PBMCs. Recombination connected TRBV7-3 to TRBJ2-1, and perhaps TRBD2 as D gene, on 7 matching bases. The nucleotide sequence reads TGTGCCAGCAGCGCCATGGGGGGGCCCTCTTCCTACAATGAGCAGTTCTTC. It specifies CASSAMGGPSSYNEQFF.